A selection of T cell receptor beta chains follows, all from one sample in a study of CD8 T cells in ankylosing spondylitis. Via MiXCR, TCRdb re-called the 5' RACE reads, giving one row per CDR3 protein. Of 450,000 to 550,000 distinct CDR3 sequences in the sample, less than 6% were seen once. The sample comprised blood, either unsorted or a sorted T cell fraction (not recorded which). These receptors all come from a male donor with ankylosing spondylitis. The CDR3 runs from the conserved cysteine through the conserved F or W. The D gene is left open where the match is weak. Expanded clones are given a class, and other clones once, few, many or no size at all.

J	D	V	size	DNA	CDR3
TRBJ1-4	TRBD1	TRBV4-3	many	TGCGCCAGCAGCCAAAATCCGGGACAGGGGGCGCTCGGTGAAAAACTGTTTTTT	CASSQNPGQGALGEKLFF
TRBJ2-3	TRBD2	TRBV20-1	many	TGCAGTGCGTTACCGGGACTAGCGGCTTCCACAGATACGCAGTATTTT	CSALPGLAASTDTQYF
TRBJ2-7	-	TRBV27	many	TGTGCCAGCAGAATAGGACTCCTCAATGAGGAGCAGTACTTC	CASRIGLLNEEQYF
TRBJ2-1	-	TRBV7-2	many	TGTGCCAGCAGCCAGGGATCCTACAATGAGCAGTTCTTC	CASSQGSYNEQFF
TRBJ2-2	-	TRBV18	many	TGTGCCAGCTCACCATCAGGGAGGACCGGGGAGCTGTTTTTT	CASSPSGRTGELFF
TRBJ2-7	-	TRBV10-2	many	TGCGCCAGCAGTGAGCCCAGGGACTTCACCTACGAGCAGTACTTC	CASSEPRDFTYEQYF
TRBJ2-1	-	TRBV7-2	few	TGTGCCAGCAGCTTAGTGATTGGCGGGACTAATGAGCAGTTCTTC	CASSLVIGGTNEQFF
TRBJ1-2	-	TRBV5-1	many	TGCGCCAGCAGCTTGGGGACCGCCCCACGCACCTTC	CASSLGTAPRTF
TRBJ2-7	TRBD2	TRBV7-2	many	TGTGCCAGCAGCTTAGCTACTAGCGGGGGAGCCTACGAGCAGTACTTC	CASSLATSGGAYEQYF
TRBJ2-1	TRBD1	TRBV5-5	many	TGTGCCAGCAGCTTCCGGGACAGGGGTATCCATGAGCAGTTCTTC	CASSFRDRGIHEQFF
TRBJ2-7	TRBD1	TRBV6-6	many	TGTGCCAGCAGCTGGGACAGGGCCAACGAGCAGTACTTC	CASSWDRANEQYF
TRBJ2-5	-	TRBV12-3/TRBV12-4	many	TGTGCCAGCAGTTCTGGGGCAGAGACCCAGTACTTC	CASSSGAETQYF
TRBJ1-2	-	TRBV27	many	TGTGCCAGCAAGGGGACGGTCTATGGCTACACCTTC	CASKGTVYGYTF
TRBJ1-1	-	TRBV4-1	many	TGCGCCAGCAGCCAAGTCGGGGTACAAGGGCCAAACACTGAAGCTTTCTTT	CASSQVGVQGPNTEAFF
TRBJ1-2	-	TRBV21-1	many	TGTGCCAGCAGCAAAGAAGGACAGCCAGGCTTTAACTATGGCTACACCTTC	CASSKEGQPGFNYGYTF
TRBJ2-1	-	TRBV4-1	-	TGCGCCAGCAGCCAGGCCCCTGCGGGGAAAAATGAGCAGTTCTTC	CASSQAPAGKNEQFF
TRBJ1-5	TRBD1	TRBV5-5	-	TGTGCCAGCAGCTCCGTCCGGGACAGTAGATCTTTAAATCAGCCCCAGCATTTT	CASSSVRDSRSLNQPQHF
TRBJ2-2	-	TRBV7-6	many	TGTGCCAGCAGCTTAGCGCTTAGCACCGGGGAGCTGTTTTTT	CASSLALSTGELFF
TRBJ2-7	TRBD2	TRBV20-1	many	TGCAGTGCTGGACTAGCGGGAGGGCTAGGCGAGCAGTACTTC	CSAGLAGGLGEQYF
TRBJ2-1	-	TRBV3-1	many	TGTGCCAGCAGCGTAGTGGGCCTGGAGCAGTTCTTC	CASSVVGLEQFF
TRBJ1-1	TRBD1	TRBV11-2	-	TGTGCCAGCAGCCCGATAGCAGGGGGCACTGAAGCTTTCTTT	CASSPIAGGTEAFF
TRBJ1-5	-	TRBV20-1	many	TGCAGTGCTAGATCACAGGGTATTTGGAAGCCCCAGCATTTT	CSARSQGIWKPQHF
TRBJ1-2	-	TRBV5-1	many	TGCGCCAGCAGCTCGGACGGATCCTTCTATGGCTACACCTTC	CASSSDGSFYGYTF
TRBJ2-1	TRBD2	TRBV10-3	many	TGTGCCATCAGCGGGACTAGCGGGGGCTACAATGAGCAGTTCTTC	CAISGTSGGYNEQFF
TRBJ2-2	TRBD1	TRBV20-1	many	TGCAGTGCTACCAGACAGGGTCGGGCCGGGGAGCTGTTTTTT	CSATRQGRAGELFF
TRBJ1-3	-	TRBV18	many	TGTGCCAGCTCACCACTCGCGGGCTCGAAAGGAAACACCATATATTTT	CASSPLAGSKGNTIYF
TRBJ2-7	-	TRBV7-2	few	TGTGCCAGCAGCGCCGGGACCCATTCCTACGAGCAGTACTTC	CASSAGTHSYEQYF
TRBJ2-2	-	TRBV4-2	once	TGTGCCAGCAGCCCGGGGATGCTCACCGGGGAGCTGTTTTTT	CASSPGMLTGELFF
TRBJ1-5	-	TRBV5-6	many	TGTGCCAGCGGGGTGGGCAATCAGCCCCAGCATTTT	CASGVGNQPQHF
TRBJ1-6	TRBD1	TRBV12-3/TRBV12-4	many	TGTGCCAGCTCACTGGGACAGGTTAATTCACCCCTCCACTTT	CASSLGQVNSPLHF
TRBJ2-1	TRBD2	TRBV20-1	many	TGCAGTGCGTGGACTAGCGGGGGCCTTTCCTACAATGAGCAGTTCTTC	CSAWTSGGLSYNEQFF
TRBJ2-7	-	TRBV29-1	many	TGCAGCGTTGTAGGGGACCCTTCCTACGAGCAGTACTTC	CSVVGDPSYEQYF
TRBJ2-5	-	TRBV12-3/TRBV12-4	many	TGTGCCAGCAGTCGAGGGGCCAACCCAGATCTTGAGACCCAGTACTTC	CASSRGANPDLETQYF
TRBJ1-5	-	TRBV12-3/TRBV12-4	many	TGTGCCAGCAGTCCGAGGGGTACTAGCAATCAGCCCCAGCATTTT	CASSPRGTSNQPQHF
TRBJ2-1	-	TRBV11-2	many	TGTGCCAGCAGCTTATCCCGGGCCCGCACCGAGACAAGGCCAAATAGGACACTGTTCTTC	CASSLSRARTETRPNRTLFF
TRBJ2-5	-	TRBV13	few	TGTGCCAGCAGCGACAGGACAGAGGGCGCAGAGACCCAGTACTTC	CASSDRTEGAETQYF
TRBJ2-3	TRBD2	TRBV5-1	many	TGCGCCAGCAGCCCCCCAGGGACTAGCGGGGGGACAGATACGCAGTATTTT	CASSPPGTSGGTDTQYF
TRBJ2-7	-	TRBV20-1	-	TGCAGTGCAAGGGGCCTCGGAGAGCAGTACTTC	CSARGLGEQYF
TRBJ2-3	-	TRBV6-2/TRBV6-3	few	TGTGCCAGCATTGGGACGTCTAAGGGTGATACGCAGTATTTT	CASIGTSKGDTQYF
TRBJ2-7	-	TRBV4-3	few	TGCGCCAGCAGGGTGTCCCTAGGCCAAACCTACGAGCAGTACTTC	CASRVSLGQTYEQYF
TRBJ2-3	-	TRBV18	many	TGTGCCAGCTCACGCGGGGTCACAGATACGCAGTATTTT	CASSRGVTDTQYF
TRBJ2-1	TRBD2	TRBV30	-	TGTGCCTGGAGTGTAGGGACTAGCGAGAACAATGAGCAGTTCTTC	CAWSVGTSENNEQFF
TRBJ2-7	-	TRBV7-2	-	TGTGCCAGCAGCTTAGCCCAGCAGAACTACGAGCAGTACTTC	CASSLAQQNYEQYF
TRBJ1-4	-	TRBV28	few	TGTGCCAGCAGCGACAGTAGGGGAGATGAAAAACTGTTTTTT	CASSDSRGDEKLFF
TRBJ1-2	-	TRBV20-1	few	TGCAGTGCTAGAGAGCCGAGACTCTATGGCTACACCTTC	CSAREPRLYGYTF
TRBJ2-7	TRBD2	TRBV28	many	TGTGCCAGCAGTTTATCACCAGGACTAGCGGAATACCGCTACGAGCAGTACTTC	CASSLSPGLAEYRYEQYF
TRBJ1-1	TRBD1	TRBV20-1	many	TGCAGAGGACAGGGGGGTAGCACTGAAGCTTTCTTT	CRGQGGSTEAFF
TRBJ2-7	TRBD2	TRBV6-1	few	TGTGCCAGCAGTCGGACTAGCGGAAGACTCTACGAGCAGTACTTC	CASSRTSGRLYEQYF
TRBJ1-6	-	TRBV5-1	many	TGCGCCAGCAGCTTGACAGGGATGGGATCACCCCTCCACTTT	CASSLTGMGSPLHF
TRBJ2-4	-	TRBV11-2	many	TGTGCCAGCAGCTTAGAATGGACTATAGCCAAAAACATTCAGTACTTC	CASSLEWTIAKNIQYF
TRBJ1-5	TRBD1	TRBV20-1	many	TGCAGTGCTAGAAGACAGGGGGCTAGTCAGCCCCAGCATTTT	CSARRQGASQPQHF
TRBJ2-1	-	TRBV11-2	-	TGTGCCAGCAGCTTATTTGAGGGGAGATACTACAATGAGCAGTTCTTC	CASSLFEGRYYNEQFF
TRBJ2-5	-	TRBV20-1	-	TGCAGTGCCAACTTCCGGGTAGAAGAGACCCAGTACTTC	CSANFRVEETQYF
TRBJ2-1	-	TRBV6-5	few	TGTGCCAGCAGTTATCATGGTCAGGTGAAAAACAATGAGCAGTTCTTC	CASSYHGQVKNNEQFF
TRBJ2-6	TRBD2	TRBV15	few	TGTGCCACCAGCAGAGATCGGGGGGCTGGGGCCAACGTCCTGACTTTC	CATSRDRGAGANVLTF
TRBJ1-3	-	TRBV10-2	many	TGCGCCAGCAGTGAGGTGTGGGACATCACTGGAAACACCATATATTTT	CASSEVWDITGNTIYF
TRBJ2-1	-	TRBV2	few	TGTGCCAGCAGTGGAGTAGCGGACAATGAGCAGTTCTTC	CASSGVADNEQFF
TRBJ2-2	-	TRBV6-1	few	TGTGCCAGCAAAGACAGTAACACCGGGGAGCTGTTTTTT	CASKDSNTGELFF
TRBJ2-2	-	TRBV6-1	few	TGTGCCAGCAGTGAAGCGATCGTCGTTACCGGGGAGCTGTTTTTT	CASSEAIVVTGELFF
TRBJ2-7	TRBD1	TRBV11-1	many	TGTGCCAGCAGCTTAGCGCGAGGACAGGGCGGCTTAGGCGACGAGCAGTACTTC	CASSLARGQGGLGDEQYF